This entry is about one TCR beta chain. Its antigen specificity is not known. An end of the junction does not agree with germline; a read error may underlie this. Donors formed part of the validation cohort, which comprised over a hundred subjects and was distinct from the first cohort of roughly 600 subjects. This record belongs to a study of cytomegalovirus exposure and HLA in healthy donors (dated by TCRdb to 2015 to 2018). Looking at the study overall: A later analysis indicated that the 130 or so validation repertoires were generated on the platform also employed for the roughly 730 repertoires of the first cohort. To predict cytomegalovirus infection status, the study combined high-throughput TCR immunosequencing, statistical association of individual TCRs with disease status, and machine learning. Along with the approximately 670-subject first cohort, a separate validation cohort of over a hundred different subjects was used. The study aimed to test whether signatures of past pathogen exposure could be identified by cataloging public T cell receptors. What the authors observed across the whole study: A few of the identified cytomegalovirus-associated TCR beta chains were confirmed in vitro to be specific for cytomegalovirus antigens. Cytomegalovirus status was reported to be diagnosed by the classifier with high specificity and sensitivity in both the original and validation cohorts. A later analysis had no HLA typing for the validation cohort, so co-occurrence there was scored across all 130 or so repertoires. Subsequent analysis determined that TCRs grouped into clusters in the first cohort also showed a tendency toward co-occurrence across the approximately 120 validation repertoires, and approximately 94% of cluster scores exceeded 0. According to the authors, the approach could potentially be generalized to other disease states and immunological phenotypes. While some public TCRs were present in many individuals, most TCR sequences turned up only very rarely across donors. The study listed 150 to 200 TCR beta chains as associated with cytomegalovirus.

Via the germline V gene (reference sequence), CDR1 is SSHAT and CDR2 FNYEAQ. From cysteine to phenylalanine, the CDR3 is 14 amino acids long. CDR3 DNA is the only sequence kept; it has 42 bases, read in frame from the first base. Receptor libraries were prepared by the immunoSEQ multiplex PCR assay. Regarding the original processing steps: A statistical classification framework was built for diagnosing cytomegalovirus status from the catalog of TCR beta chain sequences. TCRdb provides this immuneACCESS table in a form limited to in-frame rearrangements. Some clones are lacking; in checked studies, under half of them reflect an unresolved V gene, and why the rest are absent is not known. That table gives V, J and clone size, and the DNA gave D and trimming. The sample includes approximately 160,000 clones, with 90% to 97% observed a single time. The ten largest clones add up to around 0.9% of the sample.

Here the chain combines TRBV7-7 and TRBJ2-2; TRBD1 matches 9 bases in the middle. The TCR sequence derives from a woman aged 18 to 35 in good health and CMV-seronegative. The sample was PBMCs. The DNA reads TGTGCTAGCAGCCTGGACAGGGGCGACGGGGAGCTGTTTTTT. The resulting protein is CASSLDRGDGELFF.